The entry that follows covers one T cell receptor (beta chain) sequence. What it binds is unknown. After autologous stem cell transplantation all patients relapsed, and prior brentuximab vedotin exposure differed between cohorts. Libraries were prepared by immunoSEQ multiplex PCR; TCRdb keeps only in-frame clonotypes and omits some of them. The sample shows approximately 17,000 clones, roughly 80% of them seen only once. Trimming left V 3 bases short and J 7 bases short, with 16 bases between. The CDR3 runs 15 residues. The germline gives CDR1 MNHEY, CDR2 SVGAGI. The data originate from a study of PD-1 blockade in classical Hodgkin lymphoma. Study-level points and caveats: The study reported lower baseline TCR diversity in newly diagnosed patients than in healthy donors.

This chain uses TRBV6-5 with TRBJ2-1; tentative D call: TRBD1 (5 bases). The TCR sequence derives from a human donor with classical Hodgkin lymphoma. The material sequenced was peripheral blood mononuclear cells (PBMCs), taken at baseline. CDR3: CASSYSLTAFNEQFF. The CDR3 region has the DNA TGTGCCAGCAGTTATTCCCTGACAGCTTTTAATGAGCAGTTCTTC.